Each of the 20 T cell receptor beta chains below was sequenced from the same sample in a study of blood T cell repertoires in COVID-19. Assay used: immunoSEQ multiplex PCR; TCRdb lists only in-frame clones, some missing. The table has 90,000 to 100,000 clones, about nine tenths seen once. Sequenced sample: peripheral blood. The receptors originated from a man aged 50 or older with acute or convalescent COVID-19.

The J gene is TRBJ1-5, the V gene TRBV10-1; weak D call: TRBD1 (5 bases). Germline CDR1 is WNHNN and CDR2 is SYGVQD (reference sequence). Trimming removed 2 bases at V and 6 bases at J, with 8 bases between. CDR3 size: 13 residues. The CDR3 DNA follows: TGCGCCAGCAGTGAGCGTCAGGGTCAGCCCCAGCATTTT. This gives the protein CASSERQGQPQHF.

The chain uses TRBV20-1 and TRBJ1-3; a possible D gene is TRBD1 (5 bases). This CDR3 is 14 amino acids long. Germline V gives CDR1 DFQATT, CDR2 SNEGSKA (reference sequence). The germline V and J ends were trimmed by 3 bases and 0 bases, with 9 bases remaining between them. This chain's CDR3 is CSASGDFSGNTIYF. CDR3 coding DNA: TGCAGTGCTAGTGGGGACTTCTCTGGAAACACCATATATTTT.

V gene TRBV7-9 combines with J gene TRBJ1-4; D is unclear. Trimming left V 0 bases short and J 8 bases short, with 13 bases between. CDR3 length: 15 residues. Germline V lookup: CDR1 SEHNR, CDR2 FQNEAQ (reference sequence). In DNA, the CDR3 is TGTGCCAGCAGCTTAGCGCTCGGGGAGGAAGAAAAACTGTTTTTT. This sequence encodes CASSLALGEEEKLFF. The entire variable domain, with the rest obtained from reference TRBV7-9 and TRBJ1-4, is as follows: DTGVSQNPRHKITKRGQNVTFRCDPISEHNRLYWYRQTLGQGPEFLTYFQNEAQLEKSRLLSDRFSAERPKGSFSTLEIQRTEQGDSAMYLCASSLALGEEEKLFFGSGTQLSVL.

This clone occurred once. The chain combines TRBV27 with TRBJ1-6; 7 bases map to TRBD1. Per germline, CDR1 MNHEY and CDR2 SMNVEV (reference sequence). The CDR3 consists of 15 residues. V dropped 6 bases and J dropped 6; count of bases not matched to a gene: 8. The CDR3 coding sequence is TGTGCCAGCAGGTTTCCGGGACAGCCTAATTCACCCCTCCACTTT. Its protein product is CASRFPGQPNSPLHF.

The chain carries TRBV9 and TRBJ1-1, with D possibly TRBD1 on 5 matching bases. Trimming cost V 0 bases and J 5 bases, with 17 bases left between them. Looked up from germline, CDR1 is SGDLS and CDR2 is YYNGEE. This CDR3 is built from 16 residues. CDR3 residues: CASSVDQDTVRTEAFF. The CDR3 DNA reads as TGTGCCAGCAGCGTAGACCAGGACACGGTACGAACTGAAGCTTTCTTT. Filled out from reference TRBV9 and TRBJ1-1, the complete variable domain reads DSGVTQTPKHLITATGQRVTLRCSPRSGDLSVYWYQQSLDQGLQFLIQYYNGEERAKGNILERFSAQQFPDLHSELNLSSLELGDSALYFCASSVDQDTVRTEAFFGQGTRLTVV.

The count of this clone is one. The chain has TRBV15 and TRBJ1-5; D perhaps matches TRBD1 (6 bases). CDR1 and CDR2 (germline): LNHNV, YYDKDF (reference sequence). Trimming shortened V by 1 base and J by 6 bases, and 16 bases separated the two germline ends. The CDR3 extends over 16 amino acids. The CDR3 here is CATSRVSTGAGQPQHF. The CDR3 region has the DNA TGTGCCACCAGCAGAGTTTCGACAGGCGCCGGTCAGCCCCAGCATTTT. The full variable domain, in which reference TRBV15 and TRBJ1-5 provide the parts outside the CDR3, is DAMVIQNPRYQVTQFGKPVTLSCSQTLNHNVMYWYQQKSSQAPKLLFHYYDKDFNNEADTPDNFQSRRPNTSFCFLDIRSPGLGDTAMYLCATSRVSTGAGQPQHFGDGTRLSIL.

Here the CDR3 reads CASTRTGLAGEGSDTQYF. The CDR3 bases are TGTGCCAGTACCCGAACGGGACTAGCGGGAGAAGGATCAGATACGCAGTATTTT. The V and J genes are TRBV19 and TRBJ2-3; 14 bases align to TRBD2. The CDR3 runs 18 residues. Trimming cost V 7 bases and J 4 bases; bases outside gene matches: 13. Germline V gene data show CDR1 as LNHDA and CDR2 as SQIVND (reference sequence).

The rearrangement joins TRBV11-3 to TRBJ2-1; 9 bases are a match to TRBD2. V shed 5 bases, J shed 8 bases, and the junction held 10 bases outside the gene matches. CDR3 size: 15 residues. Germline CDR1 reads SGHNT; CDR2 reads YENEEA. In DNA form, the CDR3 reads TGTGCCAGCAGCCCTGACGCGGGAGGGCCCGATGAGCAGTTCTTC. As protein: CASSPDAGGPDEQFF.

V is TRBV6-2 or TRBV6-3 and J is TRBJ2-2, with D perhaps matching TRBD2 (5 bases). Trimming shortened V by 3 bases and J by 7 bases, and 9 bases separated the two germline ends. This CDR3 is built from 13 residues. CDR1 is MNHEY and CDR2 is SVGEGT in the germline V gene. CDR3 in DNA: TGTGCCAGCAGTTATCGGGGAATCGGGGAGCTGTTTTTT. Protein: CASSYRGIGELFF.

J is TRBJ1-5 and V is TRBV18; TRBD1 agrees at 7 bases. In germline, CDR1 is KGHSH, CDR2 LQKENI. V lost 4 bases, J lost 4 bases, and 1 base stayed unmatched. The CDR3 totals 13 residues. The CDR3 bases are TGTGCCAGCTCACTGACAGGGAATCAGCCCCAGCATTTT. It yields the protein CASSLTGNQPQHF.

This chain connects TRBV12-2 to TRBJ1-1. TRBV12-2 is annotated as a pseudogene. This CDR3 comprises 13 residues. In DNA, the CDR3 is TGTGCAAGTCGCTTAGTCGGGAACACTGAAGCTTTCTTT. The encoded protein is CASRLVGNTEAFF.

The rearrangement joins TRBV27 to TRBJ1-6; the D is unclear. Germline lookup yields CDR1 MNHEY and CDR2 SMNVEV (reference sequence). The CDR3 is 17 amino acids. The V gene lost 2 bases and the J gene lost 4 bases, with 15 bases spanning the gap. Written as DNA, the CDR3 is TGTGCCAGCAGTTTAAGGAGTCAGAGTTTTTATAATTCACCCCTCCACTTT. This codes for CASSLRSQSFYNSPLHF.

This chain joins TRBV19 and TRBJ2-7; weak D call: TRBD1 (6 bases). Trimming removed 4 bases at V and 7 bases at J, with 20 bases between. CDR1 and CDR2 from the germline V gene are LNHDA and SQIVND (reference sequence). The CDR3 extends over 15 amino acids. CDR3 residues: CASSSSPGLRGEQYF. For the CDR3, the DNA is TGTGCCAGTAGTAGCTCGCCGGGATTAAGGGGGGAGCAGTACTTC.

This clone showed up just once. The chain joins TRBV4-1 to TRBJ1-2; 10 nucleotides agree with TRBD1. Germline-derived CDR1 and CDR2 are MGHRA and YSYEKL. The CDR3 has 14 amino acids. After removal of 6 bases from V and 4 bases from J, the junction contained 5 bases not matched to a gene. The CDR3 DNA sequence: TGCGCCAGCAGTCAAAGGACAGGGGGCTATGGCTACACCTTC. Protein sequence: CASSQRTGGYGYTF.

V usage is TRBV30 and J usage is TRBJ1-6, with D unresolved. Trimming cost V 4 bases and J 7 bases, with 11 bases left between them. The CDR3 length is 13 residues. Germline lookup yields CDR1 GTSNPN and CDR2 SVGIG (reference sequence). CDR3 in DNA: TGTGCCTGGAAGGGAGAGGAAAATTCACCCCTCCACTTT. Protein: CAWKGEENSPLHF. Full variable domain (remainder filled in from reference TRBV30 and TRBJ1-6): SQTIHQWPATLVQPVGSPLSLECTVEGTSNPNLYWYRQAAGRGLQLLFYSVGIGQISSEVPQNLSASRPQDRQFILSSKKLLLSDSGFYLCAWKGEENSPLHFGNGTRLTVT.

The J gene is TRBJ2-7, the V gene TRBV27; 10 nucleotides line up with TRBD2. The CDR3 loop spans 16 amino acids. Germline CDR1 and CDR2: MNHEY and SMNVEV (reference sequence). The trim removed 3 bases at V and 0 bases at J, leaving 5 bases unmatched. In DNA form, the CDR3 reads TGTGCCAGCAGTTTTAGCGGGACTAGCGACTCCTACGAGCAGTACTTC. Its protein is CASSFSGTSDSYEQYF.

CDR3 nucleotide sequence: TGTGCCAGTAGTCACGAGGGCGTGACGCAGTATTTT. It codes for CASSHEGVTQYF. V usage is TRBV19 and J usage is TRBJ2-3, with a tentative D call TRBD2 (5 bases). This CDR3 spans 12 amino acids. Germline-derived CDR1 and CDR2 are LNHDA and SQIVND (reference sequence). The V gene lost 5 bases and the J gene lost 9 bases, with 12 bases spanning the gap. Together with reference TRBV19 and TRBJ2-3, the CDR3 gives the full variable domain: DGGITQSPKYLFRKEGQNVTLSCEQNLNHDAMYWYRQDPGQGLRLIYYSQIVNDFQKGDIAEGYSVSREKKESFPLTVTSAQKNPTAFYLCASSHEGVTQYFGPGTRLTVL.

The V call is TRBV24-1, the J call TRBJ2-7, with D perhaps TRBD1 (8 bases). V was cut by 5 bases and J by 4 bases, with 17 bases left in between. Looked up from germline, CDR1 is KGHDR and CDR2 is SFDVKD. This CDR3 region has 15 residues. CDR3 amino acids: CATSGRQGRGYEQYF. CDR3 nucleotides: TGTGCCACCAGTGGACGACAGGGGAGGGGGTACGAGCAGTACTTC.

The V gene is TRBV10-2, the J gene TRBJ2-3, with 7 positions matching TRBD1. CDR1 is WSHSY, CDR2 SAAADI, per germline. Trimming at V came to 7 bases and at J to 2 bases, leaving 6 bases not matched to a gene. The CDR3 length is 14 residues. The CDR3: CASKGAGNTDTQYF. CDR3 sequence (DNA): TGCGCCAGCAAGGGGGCTGGGAACACAGATACGCAGTATTTT.

The genes are TRBV18 and TRBJ2-7; TRBD2 is a possible D gene (5 bases). V lost 3 bases and J lost 2, with 17 bases in between. Germline values: CDR1 KGHSH, CDR2 LQKENI. The length of the CDR3 is 16 residues. The CDR3 loop is CASSPNGGGSPYEQYF. For the CDR3, the DNA is TGTGCCAGCTCACCGAATGGAGGCGGGTCTCCCTACGAGCAGTACTTC.